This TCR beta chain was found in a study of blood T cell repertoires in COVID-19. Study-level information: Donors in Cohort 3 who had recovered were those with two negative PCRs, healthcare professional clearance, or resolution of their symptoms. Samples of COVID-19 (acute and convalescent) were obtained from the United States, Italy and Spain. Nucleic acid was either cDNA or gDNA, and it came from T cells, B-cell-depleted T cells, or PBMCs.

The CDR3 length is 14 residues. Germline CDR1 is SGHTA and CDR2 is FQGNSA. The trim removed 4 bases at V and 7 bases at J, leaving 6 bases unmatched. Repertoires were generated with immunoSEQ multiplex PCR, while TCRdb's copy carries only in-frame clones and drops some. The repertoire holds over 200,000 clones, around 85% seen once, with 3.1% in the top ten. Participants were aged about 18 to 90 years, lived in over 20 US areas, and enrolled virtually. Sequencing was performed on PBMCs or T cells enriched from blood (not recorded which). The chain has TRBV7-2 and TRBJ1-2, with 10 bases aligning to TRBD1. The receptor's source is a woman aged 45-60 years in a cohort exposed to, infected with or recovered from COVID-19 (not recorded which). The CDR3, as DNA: TGTGCCAGCAGCTCCGACAGGGGGCTTGGTGGCTACACCTTC. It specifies CASSSDRGLGGYTF.